This TCR beta chain was profiled in a study of shared clonotypes between healthy human individuals. TCRdb's copy holds only in-frame clones and misses some; the assay was immunoSEQ multiplex PCR. The top ten clones hold 0.5% to 0.6% of a sample with some 1,100,000 clones, approximately 78% of them seen once. Material for sequencing was memory CD4+ T cells from PBMCs. Subset here: CD45RA-negative fraction. This TCR was recovered from a man younger than 35 in good health. Some clones in this sample may be carry-over from other donors' samples.

CDR3 DNA: TGTGCCAGCAGGTACGGGGGAGGAGTAGGAAACACCATATATTTT. Residues: CASRYGGGVGNTIYF. V is TRBV28 and J is TRBJ1-3, with a possible D match to TRBD1 (5 bases). The CDR3 covers 15 residues. Germline lookup yields CDR1 MDHEN and CDR2 SYDVKM. Trimming removed 6 bases at V and 4 bases at J, with 16 bases between.